A single sample gave rise to the 3 T cell receptor beta chains below, sequenced in a study of vaccination effects on CD4 cells after COVID-19. Using immunoSEQ multiplex PCR, the repertoire was profiled, and TCRdb retains in-frame clones only, with some absent. The sample gives 60,000 to 80,000 clones, around 70% of which show up once; 2.2% is in the top ten. These receptors lack a known antigen. Around day 10 of culture, CD4+ T cells were separated out. Each participant was administered two doses of either the BNT162b2 or the mRNA-1273 vaccine. The starting material was CD4+ T cells from PBMCs cultured without peptide, obtained after COVID-19 vaccination. The receptor source for this set is a human donor who received a COVID-19 vaccine.

The chain links TRBV2 to TRBJ2-5; D may be TRBD1 (5 bases). The CDR3 consists of 15 residues. The V and J ends lost 4 bases and 2 bases respectively, with 14 bases between them. Germline loops: CDR1 SNHLY, CDR2 FYNNEI. The CDR3 is CASSVLQGGQETQYF. The CDR3 bases are TGTGCCAGCAGTGTATTGCAGGGTGGGCAAGAGACCCAGTACTTC.

This chain links TRBV4-3 with TRBJ2-3; 11 bases agree with TRBD2. CDR1 and CDR2 from the germline V gene are LGHNA and YSLEER. V was pared by 2 bases and J by 5 bases, with 3 bases of the junction left unmatched. CDR3 length: 15 residues. CDR3: CASSQLAGGLDTQYF. The CDR3 DNA reads as TGCGCCAGCAGCCAATTAGCGGGGGGGCTAGATACGCAGTATTTT.

This clone was counted between two and nine times. The J gene is TRBJ2-4, the V gene TRBV2; no firm D call. The germline V gene has CDR1 SNHLY and CDR2 FYNNEI. CDR3 length: 15 residues. V lost 2 bases and J 1 base, leaving 9 bases between the germline ends. Written as DNA, the CDR3 is TGTGCCAGCAGTGAAAGTGAGGTGGCCAAAAACATTCAGTACTTC. Residues: CASSESEVAKNIQYF. Full variable domain (remainder filled in from reference TRBV2 and TRBJ2-4): EPEVTQTPSHQVTQMGQEVILRCVPISNHLYFYWYRQILGQKVEFLVSFYNNEISEKSEIFDDQFSVERPDGSNFTLKIRSTKLEDSAMYFCASSESEVAKNIQYFGAGTRLSVL.